This record looks at one T cell receptor (beta chain) sequence and its context. The entry originates in a study of T cell clonotyping in hematopoietic cell transplantation. TCRdb's copy holds only in-frame clones and misses some; the assay was immunoSEQ multiplex PCR. In the table there are 20,000 to 30,000 clones, around 80% of which are singletons. The CDR3 totals 16 residues. Germline V CDR1 and CDR2: ENHRY, SYGVKD. Trimming shortened V by 4 bases and J by 1 base, and 13 bases separated the two germline ends. Described time point: recipient sample about 28 days before transplant, after cytoreduction.

This clonotype was obtained from a woman aged 60-75 years with acute myeloid leukemia. Some clones in this sample may be carry-over from other donors' samples. Here the sequenced sample was peripheral blood mononuclear cells, taken before stem cell transplant. This chain uses TRBV10-3 with TRBJ1-4, with a possible D match to TRBD1 (5 bases). This CDR3 reads CAISGGGIGTNEKLFF. The CDR3 DNA follows: TGTGCCATCAGTGGCGGGGGAATCGGAACTAATGAAAAACTGTTTTTT.